Listed below are T cell receptor beta chains from one sample, sequenced in a study of blood T cell repertoires in COVID-19. The data were produced by immunoSEQ multiplex PCR, yet TCRdb's version contains in-frame clones alone and is incomplete. This sample has fewer than 250,000 clones, with 86% found just once. The specimen sequenced was peripheral blood. The receptors come from an older woman who had recovered from COVID-19. The CDR3 runs from the conserved cysteine through the conserved F or W. D genes are given only for firm matches. The listing skips clone size in some rows; elsewhere it reads once, few, many or a size class.

j_gene | v_gene | abundance | d_gene | CDR3aa | CDR3nt
TRBJ2-5 | TRBV5-6 | - | TRBD2 | CASSPFLAGGETQYF | TGTGCCAGCAGCCCATTCCTAGCGGGGGGTGAGACCCAGTACTTC
TRBJ2-7 | TRBV4-1 | - | TRBD2 | CASSPLGLIGYEQYF | TGCGCCAGCAGCCCCCTGGGACTAATAGGCTACGAGCAGTACTTC
TRBJ1-2 | TRBV12-3/TRBV12-4 | - | - | CASSDVQRGYTF | TGTGCCAGCAGCGATGTTCAGAGGGGCTACACCTTC
TRBJ2-7 | TRBV29-1 | many | - | CSVVLNREQYF | TGCAGCGTTGTGCTCAACAGAGAGCAGTACTTC
TRBJ2-1 | TRBV10-3 | - | TRBD1 | CAISLGQGRDEQFF | TGTGCCATCAGTCTAGGACAGGGAAGGGATGAGCAGTTCTTC
TRBJ2-1 | TRBV2 | once | TRBD2 | CASSDVAGVNYNEQFF | TGTGCCAGCAGTGATGTAGCGGGGGTGAACTACAATGAGCAGTTCTTC
TRBJ2-5 | TRBV18 | few | TRBD2 | CASSQPPTSGETQYF | TGTGCCAGCTCACAACCTCCGACTAGCGGTGAGACCCAGTACTTC
TRBJ1-2 | TRBV15 | - | TRBD1 | CATSESGTGGLLGYGYTF | TGTGCCACCAGCGAGTCGGGGACAGGGGGCCTCTTGGGCTATGGCTACACCTTC
TRBJ2-3 | TRBV19 | - | - | CASSTPFAGSDTQYF | TGTGCCAGTAGTACCCCTTTCGCGGGGTCAGATACGCAGTATTTT
TRBJ2-7 | TRBV9 | few | TRBD2 | CASSEGGDTYYEQYF | TGTGCCAGCAGCGAGGGAGGGGATACTTACTACGAGCAGTACTTC
TRBJ1-2 | TRBV6-5 | few | - | CASSFGNYGYTF | TGTGCCAGCAGTTTCGGGAACTATGGCTACACCTTC
TRBJ2-3 | TRBV4-3 | once | TRBD2 | CASSQEQTSGGLGTDTQYF | TGCGCCAGCAGCCAAGAACAGACTAGCGGGGGGTTGGGAACAGATACGCAGTATTTT
TRBJ1-1 | TRBV4-3 | - | - | CASSQEEGLDLLNTEAFF | TGCGCCAGCAGCCAAGAGGAGGGGTTGGATTTGTTGAACACTGAAGCTTTCTTT
TRBJ1-6 | TRBV2 | - | - | CASSESTGGFSPLHF | TGTGCCAGCAGTGAAAGCACGGGAGGTTTTTCACCCCTCCACTTT
TRBJ1-2 | TRBV18 | - | - | CASSPAGTSYGYTF | TGTGCCAGCTCACCAGCGGGCACGTCCTATGGCTACACCTTC
TRBJ1-2 | TRBV7-9 | - | - | CASNSGSNYGYTF | TGTGCCAGCAACTCGGGTTCCAACTATGGCTACACCTTC
TRBJ1-2 | TRBV5-4 | - | TRBD1 | CASSSDRGQAYGYTF | TGTGCCAGCAGCTCGGACCGGGGACAGGCTTATGGCTACACCTTC
TRBJ2-6 | TRBV7-6 | - | - | CASSLAPSGRMAGANVLTF | TGTGCCAGCAGCTTAGCCCCTTCAGGGCGAATGGCTGGGGCCAACGTCCTGACTTTC
TRBJ2-1 | TRBV27 | - | - | CASSLDLPTYNEQFF | TGTGCCAGCAGTTTAGATCTGCCTACCTACAATGAGCAGTTCTTC
TRBJ1-1 | TRBV28 | once | TRBD1 | CATLYQGVLGTEAFF | TGTGCCACCCTATACCAGGGGGTGCTGGGTACTGAAGCTTTCTTT
TRBJ1-4 | TRBV18 | - | - | CASSPPGDNEKLFF | TGTGCCAGCTCACCTCCAGGGGATAATGAAAAACTGTTTTTT
TRBJ1-5 | TRBV6-5 | - | - | CASRQGLSNQPQHF | TGTGCCAGCAGGCAGGGTTTAAGCAATCAGCCCCAGCATTTT
TRBJ1-6 | TRBV18 | - | - | CASSRDKGDSPLHF | TGTGCCAGCTCACGAGACAAGGGGGATTCACCCCTCCACTTT
TRBJ2-7 | TRBV7-8 | few | - | CASSFGRGPSYEQYF | TGTGCCAGCAGCTTTGGCCGAGGGCCCTCCTACGAGCAGTACTTC
TRBJ2-2 | TRBV10-3 | - | - | CAISAEGTGELFF | TGTGCCATCAGTGCAGAGGGCACCGGGGAGCTGTTTTTT
TRBJ1-1 | TRBV19 | - | - | CASRAGNHRDTEAFF | TGTGCCAGTCGGGCAGGGAACCACCGGGACACTGAAGCTTTCTTT
TRBJ2-3 | TRBV12-3/TRBV12-4 | - | - | CASTPVPDTQYF | TGTGCCAGCACCCCGGTCCCAGATACGCAGTATTTT
TRBJ2-6 | TRBV19 | - | - | CASSIVDSGANVLTF | TGTGCCAGTAGTATAGTAGACTCTGGGGCCAACGTCCTGACTTTC
TRBJ1-6 | TRBV6-5 | once | - | CASRKDSGMGPLHF | TGTGCCAGCAGAAAGGACAGTGGGATGGGTCCCCTCCACTTT